This T cell receptor beta chain stems from a study of blood T cell repertoires in COVID-19. Overall study: Sites in the United States, Italy and Spain provided acute and convalescent COVID-19 samples.

Using immunoSEQ multiplex PCR, the repertoire was profiled, and TCRdb retains in-frame clones only, with some absent. The table records some 230,000 clones, just under 85% of them present only once. Germline CDR1 is LNHDA and CDR2 is SQIVND (reference sequence). The V segment lost 6 bases and the J segment 2 bases; nucleotides outside the gene matches: 10. CDR3 length: 17 residues. This TCR came from a man aged 35-49 years who had recovered from COVID-19. Input material: PBMCs or T cells enriched from blood (not recorded which). J is TRBJ2-2 and V is TRBV19; TRBD1 matches 9 bases. CDR3 in DNA: TGTGCCAGTAGAACATCCGGGACAGGGATCAACACCGGGGAGCTGTTTTTT. Its protein is CASRTSGTGINTGELFF.